The 16 T cell receptor beta chains given below trace back to one sample, sequenced in a study of blood T cell repertoires in COVID-19. Clones were sequenced by immunoSEQ multiplex PCR, and TCRdb holds only the in-frame ones, with some missing. The sample has 190,000 or so clones, around 87% seen once. The sequenced material came from peripheral blood. The receptors come from a woman between 18 and 29 years old who had recovered from COVID-19.

This clone appeared a few times. The rearrangement uses TRBV18 and TRBJ1-1; the match to TRBD1 covers 7 bases. The germline V gene encodes CDR1 KGHSH and CDR2 LQKENI. The length of the CDR3 is 17 residues. V dropped 3 bases and J dropped 0; count of bases not matched to a gene: 10. The CDR3: CASSPSGQSRMNTEAFF. CDR3 nucleotide sequence: TGTGCCAGCTCACCCTCGGGACAGTCCCGCATGAACACTGAAGCTTTCTTT.

The chain carries TRBV19 and TRBJ2-5, with D unresolved. Germline V gene lookup returns CDR1 LNHDA and CDR2 SQIVND (reference sequence). Between the trimmed V and J ends, which lost 8 bases and 7 bases, there was a span of 14 bases. The length of the CDR3 is 12 residues. In DNA, the CDR3 is TGTGCCAGTTCTTTTAACCCGGGGACCCAGTACTTC. Its translation: CASSFNPGTQYF.

The rearrangement links TRBV6-5 to TRBJ1-3, with TRBD1 as a possible D gene (5 bases). This CDR3 contains 14 residues. Trimming took off 6 bases at V and 4 bases at J, with 13 bases between the two ends. The germline V gene has CDR1 MNHEY and CDR2 SVGAGI. DNA of the CDR3: TGTGCCAGCAGGCTGGGGGGTAGAGGAAACACCATATATTTT. Protein sequence: CASRLGGRGNTIYF.

The rearrangement links TRBV2 to TRBJ2-7, with D maybe TRBD1 (5 bases). Germline CDR1 SNHLY, CDR2 FYNNEI. V was shortened by 2 bases and J by 0 bases, with 11 bases between the two germline ends. The CDR3 runs to 15 residues. The CDR3 nucleotides are TGTGCCAGCAGTGAAACCCCACAGGCCTCCTACGAGCAGTACTTC. Residues: CASSETPQASYEQYF.

This chain links TRBV10-3 with TRBJ1-2; a weak D match, TRBD1 (5 bases). The V gene's germline CDR1 is ENHRY and CDR2 SYGVKD. V dropped 3 bases and J dropped 8 bases, with 16 bases sitting between them. This CDR3 spans 14 amino acids. The CDR3 region is CAISDRAGEDGYTF. The DNA of the CDR3 is TGTGCCATCAGTGATAGGGCGGGGGAGGACGGCTACACCTTC.

The rearrangement links TRBV29-1 to TRBJ2-3; D is perhaps TRBD1 (6 bases). The germline V gene encodes CDR1 SQVTM and CDR2 ANQGSEA. Trimming cost V 3 bases and J 0 bases, with 10 bases left between them. CDR3 size: 14 residues. The CDR3 reads CSVEIGGSTDTQYF. The CDR3 DNA follows: TGCAGCGTTGAGATAGGGGGTAGCACAGATACGCAGTATTTT.

V and J are TRBV4-3 and TRBJ2-2; 7 bases match TRBD2. CDR3 length: 20 residues. Trimming removed 1 base from V and 3 bases from J; junction bases left unmatched: 17. CDR1 and CDR2 from the germline V gene are LGHNA and YSLEER. CDR3 sequence reads: CASSQVLRGSSRGYTGELFF. CDR3 DNA: TGCGCCAGCAGCCAAGTGTTGCGGGGGAGCTCGAGGGGATACACCGGGGAGCTGTTTTTT.

The chain combines TRBV6-5 with TRBJ2-7; TRBD2 aligns across 7 bases. The CDR3 has 13 residues. The trim removed 6 bases at V and 3 bases at J, leaving 5 bases unmatched. Germline V gives CDR1 MNHEY, CDR2 SVGAGI. The CDR3 sequence: CASRDSGLYEQYF. CDR3 sequence (DNA): TGTGCCAGCAGGGATAGCGGGCTCTACGAGCAGTACTTC.

The genes are TRBV5-8 and TRBJ2-1; D gene uncertain. Germline CDR1 is SGHTS and CDR2 is YDEGEE. The CDR3 consists of 15 residues. V lost 4 bases and J 0 bases, leaving 11 bases between the germline ends. CDR3 bases: TGTGCCAGCAGCCTAAACAGAAACTCCTACAATGAGCAGTTCTTC. This codes for CASSLNRNSYNEQFF.

This chain uses TRBV6-5 with TRBJ2-2; TRBD1 is a possible D gene (5 bases). Per germline, CDR1 MNHEY and CDR2 SVGAGI. The CDR3 extends over 13 amino acids. The V end lost 7 bases, the J end lost 5 bases, and 11 bases lay between the germline ends. The CDR3 nucleotides read TGTGCCAGCATTCTAAAGGGGACCGGGGAGCTGTTTTTT. This gives the protein CASILKGTGELFF.

V gene TRBV12-5 combines with J gene TRBJ2-5, with D perhaps TRBD2 (5 bases). Germline CDR1 is LGHNT and CDR2 is FRNRAP. The CDR3 sequence is 13 residues long. V was clipped by 5 bases and J by 4 bases, with 11 bases between them. CDR3 sequence reads: CASGLGGRETQYF. The CDR3 DNA sequence: TGTGCTAGTGGTCTCGGCGGGCGAGAGACCCAGTACTTC. Full variable domain (missing parts from reference TRBV12-5 and TRBJ2-5): DARVTQTPRHKVTEMGQEVTMRCQPILGHNTVFWYRQTMMQGLELLAYFRNRAPLDDSGMPKDRFSAEMPDATLATLKIQPSEPRDSAVYFCASGLGGRETQYFGPGTRLLVL.

The chain couples TRBV6-5 to TRBJ2-2; D may be TRBD2 (6 bases). The CDR3 contains 15 residues. Germline values: CDR1 MNHEY, CDR2 SVGAGI. Between the trimmed V and J ends, which lost 0 bases and 6 bases, there was a span of 11 bases. The CDR3 loop is CASSYSNGEAGELFF. The DNA for the CDR3 is TGTGCCAGCAGTTACTCGAACGGGGAGGCCGGGGAGCTGTTTTTT.

The chain combines TRBV6-1 with TRBJ2-1, with TRBD1 as a possible D gene (5 bases). V lost 0 bases to trimming and J lost 6 bases, with 12 bases between them. CDR1 is MNHNS, CDR2 SASEGT, per germline. The CDR3 runs 15 residues. The CDR3 sequence is CASSEAARGGNEQFF. The CDR3 DNA reads as TGTGCCAGCAGTGAAGCGGCTAGGGGTGGCAATGAGCAGTTCTTC.

The chain recombines TRBV6-6 with TRBJ2-3; 11 bases agree with TRBD2. With 6 bases clipped from V and 2 bases from J, the junction kept 7 bases outside the gene matches. Germline CDR1 is MNHNY and CDR2 is SVGAGI (reference sequence). CDR3 length: 16 residues. CDR3 residues: CASSLGTSGNTDTQYF. In DNA, the CDR3 is TGTGCCAGCAGCCTCGGGACTAGCGGAAACACAGATACGCAGTATTTT.

This clone showed up just once. This chain's CDR3 is CASSPQTSGTGFSYEQYF. The DNA of the CDR3 is TGTGCCAGCTCACCCCAAACATCCGGGACAGGGTTTTCCTACGAGCAGTACTTC. The rearrangement joins TRBV18 to TRBJ2-7; TRBD1 aligns across 9 bases. J lost 1 base, V lost 3 bases, and 13 bases had no gene match. CDR3 size: 18 residues. Germline V gives CDR1 KGHSH, CDR2 LQKENI.

V and J are TRBV19 and TRBJ1-6; 8 bases align to TRBD1. The junction had 9 bases not matched to a gene; V was cut back by 7 bases and J by 7 bases. CDR1 and CDR2 (germline): LNHDA, SQIVND (reference sequence). There are 15 residues in the CDR3. This CDR3 reads CASTIGGQENSPLHF. In nucleotides, the CDR3 is TGTGCCAGTACCATAGGGGGACAGGAGAATTCACCCCTCCACTTT.